The 4 T cell receptor beta chains presented below share a single source sample, sequenced in a study of identical twins (dated by TCRdb to the mid-2010s). Library method: 5' RACE. Instrument used: Illumina HiSeq 2000. TCRdb took the public reads, trimmed them with fastp at Q25, ran MiXCR for clone calling and kept in-frame beta chains. Every entry covers one CDR3 protein and lists the most common genes and DNA from its rows. Counted in this sample were hundreds of thousands of distinct CDR3 sequences; 21% of them appeared once. In total, the top ten clones hold 4.3% of the sample. This same sample was also taken into another study, of T cells expressing NK-cell markers.

Sample: PBMCs. These receptors all come from a woman younger than 35 in good health.

This clonotype has only a few counts. The V call is TRBV4-3, the J call TRBJ2-4; D is unresolved. CDR1 and CDR2 from the germline V gene are LGHNA and YSLEER. There are 15 residues in the CDR3. Trimming stripped 0 bases from V and 0 bases from J, with 6 bases between. The CDR3 loop is CASSQDLLAKNIQYF. The CDR3 DNA is TGCGCCAGCAGCCAAGATCTACTAGCCAAAAACATTCAGTACTTC.

This clonotype occurred a few times. The chain carries TRBV5-6 and TRBJ1-6; D is perhaps TRBD1 (5 bases). This CDR3 is built from 18 residues. Germline CDR1 reads SGHDT; CDR2 reads YYEEEE. Between the trimmed V and J ends, which lost 4 bases and 2 bases, there was a span of 19 bases. The CDR3 is CASSESFLGDAYNSPLHF. Here the CDR3 DNA reads TGTGCCAGCAGCGAATCTTTTTTGGGGGACGCCTATAATTCACCCCTCCACTTT.

The genes are TRBV12-3 or TRBV12-4 and TRBJ1-4; D ambiguous. Deletions cut 3 bases from V and 9 bases from J, with 8 bases between. The CDR3 totals 12 residues. Here the CDR3 reads CASSLASQKLFF. CDR3 nucleotide sequence: TGTGCCAGCAGTTTGGCCAGCCAAAAACTGTTTTTT.

The CDR3 sequence: CASRRDSMNTEAFF. The CDR3 nucleotides are TGTGCCAGCAGACGTGACAGCATGAACACTGAAGCTTTCTTT. This chain links TRBV9 with TRBJ1-1; possible D gene TRBD1, 5 bases. The CDR3 spans 14 residues. CDR1 is SGDLS and CDR2 is YYNGEE in the germline V gene. Between the trimmed V and J ends, which lost 5 bases and 0 bases, there was a span of 11 bases.